A single sample is the source of the 30 T cell receptor beta chains below, sequenced in a study of blood T cells in healthy people across ages. Next came a second PCR, run for about 6 to 11 cycles, which used a sample-barcoded 5' primer along with a J-beta primer mix. TCRdb passed the 5' RACE reads through MiXCR, listing each CDR3 protein once. Of more than 800,000 distinct CDR3 sequences in the sample, under 45% were seen once. The sample consisted of blood. These receptors all stem from a woman aged 60-75 years in good health.

The chain couples TRBV14 to TRBJ2-6, with 8 positions matching TRBD1. Germline trimming cut 3 bases from V and 0 bases from J; bases unmatched to any gene: 7. In germline, CDR1 is SGHDN, CDR2 FVKESK. The CDR3 consists of 18 residues. CDR3: CASSQTRTGNSGANVLTF. DNA of the CDR3: TGTGCCAGCAGCCAGACCAGGACAGGGAACTCTGGGGCCAACGTCCTGACTTTC.

V gene TRBV12-3 or TRBV12-4 combines with J gene TRBJ1-2; possible D gene TRBD1, 5 bases. V was trimmed by 6 bases and J by 8 bases, leaving 19 bases between them. This CDR3 spans 14 amino acids. Written as DNA, the CDR3 is TGTGCCAGCAGGTCCGGGACCCCCGTCAGGGGCTACACCTTC. Protein: CASRSGTPVRGYTF.

To note about this clonotype: A junction end diverges from the germline sequence, so it may reflect a read error. The rearrangement uses TRBV7-8 and TRBJ2-7; D is unclear. The germline V gene encodes CDR1 SGHVS and CDR2 FQNEAQ. The CDR3 totals 12 residues. CDR3 in amino acids: CAGSPHSYEQYF. CDR3 sequence (DNA): TGTGCCGGCAGCCCACATTCCTACGAGCAGTACTTC.

V gene TRBV12-3 or TRBV12-4 combines with J gene TRBJ1-5; D perhaps matches TRBD1 (6 bases). V shed 6 bases and J shed 6 bases, with 12 bases lying between them. There are 13 residues in the CDR3. Written as DNA, the CDR3 is TGTGCCAGCAGATCAACAGGGTTTCAGCCCCAGCATTTT. This sequence encodes CASRSTGFQPQHF.

V and J are TRBV2 and TRBJ2-5; the D is unclear. Near its end, the DNA agrees better with TRBJ2-7, so the J call may be wrong. In germline, CDR1 is SNHLY, CDR2 FYNNEI. The CDR3 extends over 13 amino acids. The CDR3 DNA is TGTGCCAGCGCTCGTGATGACTCCTACGAGCAGTACTTC. It codes for CASARDDSYEQYF.

This clonotype was picked up a small number of times. This chain links TRBV12-3 or TRBV12-4 with TRBJ1-5, with D perhaps matching TRBD1 (6 bases). CDR3 length: 17 residues. V lost 1 base, J lost 0 bases, and 13 bases lay in between. The CDR3 DNA sequence: TGTGCCAGCAGTTTAGGTACAGGGAACCCTAGCAATCAGCCCCAGCATTTT. Translated, it gives CASSLGTGNPSNQPQHF.

This clonotype came up a few times. The chain is built from TRBV20-1 and TRBJ2-7; 8 nucleotides align to TRBD2. Trimming at V came to 5 bases and at J to 1 base, leaving 7 bases not matched to a gene. The CDR3 extends over 14 amino acids. Germline V CDR1 and CDR2: DFQATT, SNEGSKA (reference sequence). CDR3 DNA: TGCAGTGCTTTTCAGCGGGAGCCATCCTACGAGCAGTACTTC. This sequence encodes CSAFQREPSYEQYF.

This clonotype came up a few times. This chain joins TRBV2 and TRBJ2-1, with D unclear. Germline values: CDR1 SNHLY, CDR2 FYNNEI. With 5 bases removed from V and 5 bases from J, the gap between germline ends came to 22 bases. The CDR3 sequence is 17 residues long. The CDR3 reads CASSPYQPRNPNNEQFF. CDR3 nucleotides: TGTGCCAGCAGTCCGTATCAACCCCGCAATCCCAACAATGAGCAGTTCTTC. The full variable domain, rest sourced from reference TRBV2 and TRBJ2-1, is EPEVTQTPSHQVTQMGQEVILRCVPISNHLYFYWYRQILGQKVEFLVSFYNNEISEKSEIFDDQFSVERPDGSNFTLKIRSTKLEDSAMYFCASSPYQPRNPNNEQFFGPGTRLTVL.

This clonotype has a handful of counts. The V call is TRBV28, the J call TRBJ1-4, with a possible D match to TRBD1 (5 bases). V shed 5 bases and J shed 7 bases, with 14 bases lying between them. Germline V gene lookup returns CDR1 MDHEN and CDR2 SYDVKM. The CDR3 runs to 14 residues. CDR3 bases: TGTGCCAGCAGTCCCACGGGACCTCGTGAAAAACTGTTTTTT. Amino acids: CASSPTGPREKLFF. The full variable domain, its missing parts supplied by reference TRBV28 and TRBJ1-4, is DVKVTQSSRYLVKRTGEKVFLECVQDMDHENMFWYRQDPGLGLRLIYFSYDVKMKEKGDIPEGYSVSREKKERFSLILESASTNQTSMYLCASSPTGPREKLFFGSGTQLSVL.

J is TRBJ2-1 and V is TRBV7-9; TRBD2 matches 13 bases. Germline values: CDR1 SEHNR, CDR2 FQNEAQ (reference sequence). CDR3 size: 19 residues. Unmatched junction bases numbered 15, after V lost 5 bases and J lost 5 bases. CDR3 in amino acids: CASSAATSGRLGLHNEQFF. The CDR3 DNA sequence: TGTGCCAGCAGCGCGGCGACTAGCGGGAGGCTCGGACTACACAATGAGCAGTTCTTC.

This sequence joins TRBV20-1 and TRBJ1-2; possible D gene TRBD1, 6 bases. The length of the CDR3 is 14 residues. Germline V CDR1 and CDR2: DFQATT, SNEGSKA (reference sequence). V was pared by 0 bases and J by 5 bases, with 13 bases between. The DNA for the CDR3 is TGCAGTGCTAGAGATGCGGGGGGCGGTTATGGCTACACCTTC. Translated: CSARDAGGGYGYTF.

Only a few counts were recorded for this clonotype. CDR3 amino acids: CSAPNRELGINIQYF. In nucleotides, the CDR3 is TGCAGTGCACCCAACCGGGAGCTTGGGATAAACATTCAGTACTTC. The genes are TRBV20-1 and TRBJ2-4; tentatively, D is TRBD2 (6 bases). This CDR3 region has 15 residues. The germline CDR1 and CDR2 sequences are DFQATT and SNEGSKA (reference sequence). V was trimmed by 6 bases and J by 6 bases, leaving 21 bases between them.

The chain combines TRBV9 with TRBJ2-1; TRBD2 matches at 14 bases. The CDR3 spans 17 residues. The trim removed 3 bases at V and 6 bases at J, leaving 8 bases unmatched. Germline CDR1 SGDLS, CDR2 YYNGEE. CDR3 protein: CASSETSGTSGSNEQFF. DNA of the CDR3: TGTGCCAGCAGCGAGACGTCCGGGACTAGCGGGAGCAATGAGCAGTTCTTC. Variable domain in full (rest from reference TRBV9 and TRBJ2-1): DSGVTQTPKHLITATGQRVTLRCSPRSGDLSVYWYQQSLDQGLQFLIQYYNGEERAKGNILERFSAQQFPDLHSELNLSSLELGDSALYFCASSETSGTSGSNEQFFGPGTRLTVL.

CDR3 residues: CASSIAPRGNQPQHF. In DNA, the CDR3 is TGTGCCAGTAGTATAGCGCCGAGGGGTAATCAGCCCCAGCATTTT. The gene calls are TRBV19 and TRBJ1-5; the D gene is possibly TRBD1 (5 bases). V shed 1 base and J shed 4 bases, with 11 bases lying between them. Germline V CDR1 and CDR2: LNHDA, SQIVND (reference sequence). The CDR3 length is 15 residues.

The chain joins TRBV11-2 to TRBJ2-5, with 7 bases lining up with TRBD2. The DNA matches TRBJ2-7 better at its end, which makes the J call doubtful. Germline V gives CDR1 SGHAT, CDR2 FQNNGV. The CDR3 spans 14 residues. The CDR3, as DNA: TGTGCCAGCACTAGGGGCGGGAGATTCTACGAGCAGTACTTC. The encoded protein is CASTRGGRFYEQYF.

The gene calls are TRBV28 and TRBJ2-5; D may match TRBD1 or TRBD2 (5 bases each). This CDR3 is 15 amino acids long. V shed 5 bases and J shed 5 bases, with 18 bases lying between them. CDR1 and CDR2 from the germline V gene are MDHEN and SYDVKM. CDR3 nucleotides: TGTGCCAGCAGTACTCCAAATCAGGGAGCGGAGACCCAGTACTTC. This translates into CASSTPNQGAETQYF.

This rearrangement joins TRBV7-2 to TRBJ2-1; the D gene is possibly TRBD2 (5 bases). The CDR3 is 11 amino acids. Germline-derived CDR1 and CDR2 are SGHTA and FQGNSA. Trimming left V 5 bases short and J 9 bases short, with 8 bases between. CDR3 loop: CASSREGEQFF. CDR3 DNA sequence: TGTGCCAGCAGCCGAGAGGGTGAGCAGTTCTTC.

V is TRBV20-1 and J is TRBJ2-5, with D unclear. TRBJ2-7 matches the DNA end more closely, so the J call is doubtful. The CDR3 consists of 12 residues. The germline gives CDR1 DFQATT, CDR2 SNEGSKA (reference sequence). CDR3 sequence (DNA): TGCAGTGCTACCTTCGGGCAGTACGAGCAGTACTTC. Residues: CSATFGQYEQYF.

A few counts support this clonotype. The V gene is TRBV29-1, the J gene TRBJ2-3; TRBD1 is a possible D gene (7 bases). Germline assignment: CDR1 SQVTM and CDR2 ANQGSEA. The CDR3 is 15 amino acids. The V and J ends lost 7 bases and 0 bases respectively, with 17 bases between them. The CDR3 is CSAQGGRGSTDTQYF. CDR3 nucleotide sequence: TGCAGCGCCCAGGGGGGTCGGGGGAGCACAGATACGCAGTATTTT.

V gene TRBV11-2 combines with J gene TRBJ2-1; 10 positions match TRBD2. Trimming cost V 6 bases and J 7 bases; bases outside gene matches: 3. This CDR3 is built from 13 residues. Per germline, CDR1 SGHAT and CDR2 FQNNGV. This CDR3 is CASRSTSGNEQFF. The CDR3 nucleotides read TGTGCCAGCAGATCGACTAGCGGGAATGAGCAGTTCTTC.

This clonotype turned up a few times. V usage is TRBV6-2 or TRBV6-3 and J usage is TRBJ2-7; D perhaps matches TRBD2 (6 bases). V was shortened by 1 base and J by 3 bases, with 13 bases between the two germline ends. CDR1 is MNHEY, CDR2 SVGEGT, per germline. The CDR3 is 15 amino acids. Written as DNA, the CDR3 is TGTGCCAGCAGTTACTTCGGGGGACCTCTCTACGAGCAGTACTTC. It encodes CASSYFGGPLYEQYF.

A few counts support this clonotype. The V gene is TRBV7-6, the J gene TRBJ1-4; D remains ambiguous. The CDR3 covers 15 residues. Trimming took off 3 bases at V and 3 bases at J, with 11 bases between the two ends. The germline V gene encodes CDR1 SGHVS and CDR2 FNYEAQ. CDR3 DNA sequence: TGTGCCAGCAGCTTTCGGGGAGGAGCTAATGAAAAACTGTTTTTT. It specifies CASSFRGGANEKLFF.

The J gene is TRBJ2-3, the V gene TRBV15; 8 bases map to TRBD1. Germline values: CDR1 LNHNV, CDR2 YYDKDF (reference sequence). The CDR3 is 16 residues long. Germline trimming cut 3 bases from V and 5 bases from J; bases unmatched to any gene: 10. CDR3: CATSSDGQGTIDTQYF. CDR3 DNA sequence: TGTGCCACCAGCAGTGATGGACAGGGCACGATAGATACGCAGTATTTT.

This CDR3 is CASSPRGLNYNSPLHF. The CDR3 nucleotides read TGTGCCAGCAGCCCCCGGGGGCTCAACTATAATTCACCCCTCCACTTT. The V call is TRBV11-2, the J call TRBJ1-6; a weak D match, TRBD1 (6 bases). V was shortened by 5 bases and J by 3 bases, with 14 bases between the two germline ends. This CDR3 is 16 amino acids long. Germline V gene data show CDR1 as SGHAT and CDR2 as FQNNGV.

In the case of this clonotype: One base away lies a much larger clone, so this may be a sequencing read error. The chain has TRBV10-3 and TRBJ2-3; D is unclear. The CDR3 extends over 15 amino acids. Germline CDR1 reads ENHRY; CDR2 reads SYGVKD. The CDR3 DNA reads as TGTGCCGTCAGTGTCGGCGTAGCTAGCACAGATACGCAGTATTTT. Translating gives CAVSVGVASTDTQYF.

The sample holds a few counts of this clonotype. This chain joins TRBV7-9 and TRBJ2-5; tentatively, D is TRBD1 (5 bases). Gene TRBJ2-7 matches the end of the DNA better, so the J call may be wrong. The length of the CDR3 is 14 residues. CDR1 and CDR2 from the germline V gene are SEHNR and FQNEAQ (reference sequence). The CDR3 reads CASSPHSSRGEQYF. DNA of the CDR3: TGTGCCAGCAGCCCGCACTCCTCTAGGGGCGAGCAGTACTTC.

The V and J genes are TRBV12-3 or TRBV12-4 and TRBJ2-7; no definite D call. V lost 1 base to trimming and J lost 1 base, with 8 bases between them. The CDR3 totals 14 residues. This CDR3 reads CASSLGLFSYEQYF. CDR3 sequence (DNA): TGTGCCAGCAGTTTAGGCCTATTTTCCTACGAGCAGTACTTC.

This clonotype has a count of ten or more. The chain carries TRBV18 and TRBJ2-5; 8 positions match TRBD1. Germline values: CDR1 KGHSH, CDR2 LQKENI. V shed 8 bases and J 5 bases; nucleotides not matched to a gene: 7. The CDR3 runs to 13 residues. The CDR3 region is CASSLRQGETQYF. CDR3 nucleotide sequence: TGTGCCAGCAGCTTGAGACAGGGGGAGACCCAGTACTTC.

This rearrangement joins TRBV24-1 to TRBJ2-7; D uncertain. The DNA end is a closer match to TRBJ2-5, so the J assignment may be wrong. The CDR3 is 12 amino acids. Germline V gene data show CDR1 as KGHDR and CDR2 as SFDVKD. CDR3 bases: TGTGCCACCAGTGGCGCCCTAGGGACCCAGTACTTC. Protein sequence: CATSGALGTQYF.

The rearrangement uses TRBV27 and TRBJ1-1; unclear D gene. V lost 0 bases, J lost 1 base, and 6 bases lay in between. This CDR3 contains 14 residues. From germline, CDR1 is MNHEY and CDR2 SMNVEV (reference sequence). DNA of the CDR3: TGTGCCAGCAGTTTATCTCGTCAGAACACTGAAGCTTTCTTT. Translated, it gives CASSLSRQNTEAFF.